The present T cell receptor beta chain was sequenced within a study of beta chain features in type 1 diabetes. Overall study findings and caveats: When Type 1 diabetes patients were examined, their TCRB CDR3s proved moderately but significantly shorter in all four CD4+ subsets.

Reverse transcription of all isolated RNA meant that expressed TCRB transcripts were sequenced. Repertoires were generated with immunoSEQ multiplex PCR, while TCRdb's copy carries only in-frame clones and drops some. The sample carries about 230,000 clones, more than 15% recorded once. Comment on this clone: Its cognate antigen is unknown.

The germline gives CDR1 SQVTM, CDR2 ANQGSEA. V dropped 3 bases and J dropped 6 bases, with 11 bases sitting between them. The CDR3 runs 12 residues. The rearrangement uses TRBV29-1 and TRBJ1-2, with a possible D match to TRBD1 (5 bases). Source material: naive CD4+ T cells from blood. This sequence originates from a man aged 25-40 years with type 1 diabetes. The CDR3 is CSVDFQGDGYTF. The CDR3 bases are TGCAGCGTTGATTTCCAGGGTGATGGCTACACCTTC.